This T cell receptor beta chain was sequenced for a study of beta chain features in type 1 diabetes. As every portion of the isolated RNA was reverse transcribed, the sequencing read expressed TCRB transcripts. The repertoire was sequenced with immunoSEQ multiplex PCR; TCRdb's copy has only in-frame clones and lacks some. The sample carries 390,000 or so clones, over 11% recorded once. Whole-study findings and limits: Insertion counts at VDJ junctions were lower in type 1 diabetes patients, who also showed more deletions there.

This clone was picked up a small number of times. Its antigen is not known. Other DNA sequences in this specimen translate into the identical CDR3. Germline assignment: CDR1 DFQATT and CDR2 SNEGSKA (reference sequence). Trimming cost V 3 bases and J 5 bases, with 6 bases left between them. This CDR3 comprises 11 residues. Sample: naive CD4+ T cells from blood. The chain combines TRBV20-1 with TRBJ2-3; D is undetermined. The receptor comes from a man aged 30 to 45 in good health. The CDR3: CSASGGDTQYF. The CDR3 region has the DNA TGCAGTGCTAGTGGTGGAGATACGCAGTATTTT.